The rows below give T cell receptor beta chains drawn from one sample of a study of blood T cell repertoires in COVID-19. TCRdb's table, derived via immunoSEQ multiplex PCR, lists solely in-frame clones and lacks some. The sample carries approximately 99,000 clones, 88% recorded once. Sequencing was done on a sample of peripheral blood. The source is a human donor in a cohort sampled during active COVID-19. The CDR3 runs from the conserved cysteine through the conserved F or W. D genes are given only for firm matches. Clone size is stated in some rows and not others, as once, few, many or a class when expanded.

j_call | d_call | clone_size | v_call | cdr3_nt | cdr3_aa
TRBJ1-1 | TRBD1 | - | TRBV6-5 | TGTGCCAGCAGTTATGAGGACAGGGGGAACACTGAAGCTTTCTTT | CASSYEDRGNTEAFF
TRBJ1-1 | - | - | TRBV19 | TGTGCCAGTAGTTTTGGGGGGGGAGGGACTGAAGCTTTCTTT | CASSFGGGGTEAFF
TRBJ2-3 | - | - | TRBV18 | TGTGCCAGCTCCCGACAGGACCTGGATACGCAGTATTTT | CASSRQDLDTQYF
TRBJ2-3 | TRBD2 | - | TRBV19 | TGTGCCAGTAGTATGCTAGCGGGAACCACAGATACGCAGTATTTT | CASSMLAGTTDTQYF
TRBJ2-7 | - | - | TRBV19 | TGTGCCAGTAGTAGCCGACAGCCGTACGAGCAGTACTTC | CASSSRQPYEQYF
TRBJ2-7 | - | - | TRBV7-2 | TGTGCCAGCAGCTTAGCAGCGGACCCTACCTACGAGCAGTACTTC | CASSLAADPTYEQYF
TRBJ2-1 | TRBD1 | - | TRBV10-1 | TGCGCCAGCAGTGACCTTCGGCAGGGGGCGCGTAATGAGCAGTTCTTC | CASSDLRQGARNEQFF
TRBJ1-5 | - | once | TRBV3-1/TRBV3-2 | TGTGCCAGCAGCCAAGGGTACGGGGGCAATCAGCCCCAGCATTTT | CASSQGYGGNQPQHF
TRBJ2-2 | TRBD1 | - | TRBV6-5 | TGTGCCAGCAGTTCCCGGGACAGGGGGCAGGGCGGGGAGCTGTTTTTT | CASSSRDRGQGGELFF
TRBJ1-1 | TRBD1 | few | TRBV5-6 | TGTGCCAGCAGCTGGGACAGGGGGCCAAGGGCTGAAGCTTTCTTT | CASSWDRGPRAEAFF
TRBJ2-1 | - | - | TRBV7-3 | TGTGCCAGCAGCTTAACGGGCGGGGGCGTTGAGCAGTTCTTC | CASSLTGGGVEQFF
TRBJ1-6 | TRBD1 | - | TRBV27 | TGTGCCAGCAGTTCTGGGACAGGGAGGTATTCACCCCTCCACTTT | CASSSGTGRYSPLHF
TRBJ2-1 | - | - | TRBV19 | TGTGCCAGTAGTATAGGGAGCAATGAGCAGTTCTTC | CASSIGSNEQFF
TRBJ2-3 | TRBD2 | - | TRBV9 | TGTGCCAGCAGCGTAGCCATGGCGGGGGTGTTCACAGATACGCAGTATTTT | CASSVAMAGVFTDTQYF
TRBJ2-5 | TRBD2 | few | TRBV27 | TGTGCCAGCTCCTCTCTCCGGGGGGGCCTCCAAGAGACCCAGTACTTC | CASSSLRGGLQETQYF
TRBJ2-3 | TRBD1 | - | TRBV7-9 | TGTGCCAGCAGCTCCCCGACAGGGGAAGGCACAGATACGCAGTATTTT | CASSSPTGEGTDTQYF
TRBJ2-6 | - | - | TRBV5-1 | TGCGCCAGCAGCTCGACTCTTCTCTCAGGGGCCAACGTCCTGACTTTC | CASSSTLLSGANVLTF
TRBJ1-2 | - | - | TRBV6-5 | TGTGCCAGCGGCAGGGGCGCTAACTATGGCTACACCTTC | CASGRGANYGYTF
TRBJ1-1 | TRBD1 | few | TRBV25-1 | TGTGCCAGTACCCCGGGACAGGGGGACACTGAAGCTTTCTTT | CASTPGQGDTEAFF
TRBJ1-5 | - | - | TRBV6-5 | TGTGCCAGCAGTTACACTACAGGTGTGGATCAGCCCCAGCATTTT | CASSYTTGVDQPQHF
TRBJ2-5 | TRBD2 | once | TRBV2 | TGTGCCAGCAGTGGATATAGCGGGACGCCCGTGGAGACCCAGTACTTC | CASSGYSGTPVETQYF
TRBJ1-2 | TRBD1 | - | TRBV24-1 | TGTGCCACCAGTGATTCGACAGGGGAATACTATGGCTACACCTTC | CATSDSTGEYYGYTF
TRBJ2-7 | - | - | TRBV11-3 | TGTGCCAGCAGCTTAGATCAGTCCGACGAGCAGTACTTC | CASSLDQSDEQYF
TRBJ1-3 | - | - | TRBV28 | TGTGCCAGCACCCCCGGGGGTTCAGGAAACACCATATATTTT | CASTPGGSGNTIYF
TRBJ1-5 | - | - | TRBV5-1 | TGCGCCAGCAGCTTGGATAACGGGGATCAGCCCCAGCATTTT | CASSLDNGDQPQHF
TRBJ1-4 | - | - | TRBV13 | TGTGCCAGCAGCTACAACCCAGGAGGTCCGGGGGGGGGTGAAAAACTGTTTTTT | CASSYNPGGPGGGEKLFF
TRBJ1-2 | - | - | TRBV13 | TGTGCCAGCTCCCTCGCGGGGAGCCTTAGTGGCTACACCTTC | CASSLAGSLSGYTF
TRBJ2-2 | TRBD2 | many | TRBV13 | TGTGCCAGCAGCCCCTGGGGCGGGAGCAAACCCGGGGAGCTGTTTTTT | CASSPWGGSKPGELFF
TRBJ2-5 | - | - | TRBV7-9 | TGTGCCAGCAGCCCTCCGTTGGGGGGTGAAGGAGAGACCCAGTACTTC | CASSPPLGGEGETQYF
TRBJ2-5 | TRBD2 | - | TRBV4-2 | TGTGCCAGCAGCCAAGGGGCAGGACAGGGGACTAGCGGACCCTCGGAGACCCAGTACTTC | CASSQGAGQGTSGPSETQYF
TRBJ1-1 | TRBD1 | - | TRBV29-1 | TGCAGCGCCGAATACCAACAGGGGATGAACACTGAAGCTTTCTTT | CSAEYQQGMNTEAFF
TRBJ2-3 | TRBD1 | once | TRBV5-4 | TGTGCCAGCAGCTTAGGGGGACAGGGTACAGATACGCAGTATTTT | CASSLGGQGTDTQYF
TRBJ2-2 | TRBD2 | few | TRBV2 | TGTGCCAGCAGTGAAATGGGGACTAGCGCAGCCGGGGAGCTGTTTTTT | CASSEMGTSAAGELFF
TRBJ1-1 | TRBD1 | few | TRBV6-6 | TGTGCCAGCAGCAATGGACAGGGGGCAGAAGCTTTCTTT | CASSNGQGAEAFF
TRBJ2-5 | - | - | TRBV5-8 | TGTGCCAGCAGCTTGGGGCAGGCGCCGTCGGAGACCCAGTACTTC | CASSLGQAPSETQYF
TRBJ2-7 | - | - | TRBV6-6 | TGTGCCAGCAGTTCCGGGACTTCAGGGGGGTACGAGCAGTACTTC | CASSSGTSGGYEQYF
TRBJ2-1 | TRBD2 | - | TRBV19 | TGTGCCAGTAGTATAGGAAGCCGGGCGGGAGGGCCTAGGGGAAGTGAGCAGTTCTTC | CASSIGSRAGGPRGSEQFF
TRBJ2-5 | - | - | TRBV25-1 | TGTGCCAGCAGTGAATCTCGGGGAACTGGGTACCAAGAGACCCAGTACTTC | CASSESRGTGYQETQYF
TRBJ2-7 | - | - | TRBV6-6 | TGTGCCAGCAGTTACGCGGACTACGAGCAGTACTTC | CASSYADYEQYF
TRBJ2-1 | TRBD2 | - | TRBV19 | TGTGCCAGTAGTATCGGACTAGCGGGGTTCGACAATGAGCAGTTCTTC | CASSIGLAGFDNEQFF
TRBJ2-3 | TRBD1 | - | TRBV7-3 | TGTGCCAGCAGCAAGACAGGGGTCAACACAGATACGCAGTATTTT | CASSKTGVNTDTQYF
TRBJ1-5 | TRBD1 | few | TRBV19 | TGTGCCACTTTAAAGGACAGGGGGAGCAATCAGCCCCAGCATTTT | CATLKDRGSNQPQHF
TRBJ1-1 | - | once | TRBV21-1 | TGTGCCAGCAGCAAAATGGGGCTCCGAGCTTTCTTT | CASSKMGLRAFF
TRBJ1-5 | - | - | TRBV7-8 | TGTGCCAGCAGCTTAGGTCAGGGCGACAATCAGCCCCAGCATTTT | CASSLGQGDNQPQHF